The T cell receptor beta chain under discussion was sequenced for a study of T cell responses to AZD1222 COVID-19 vaccine (dated by TCRdb to the early 2020s). Study-wide context: TCR sequencing was performed for roughly 250 trial participants, of whom 200 to 210 were given two doses of AZD1222 and around 25 were given two doses of MenACWY control vaccine. Trial participants were enrolled by age into 18-55, 56-69 and 70-plus year subgroups, with roughly 150, 30 and 60 TCR-sequenced participants respectively. The investigation overall reported the following: In the small 56-69-year group, the increase in depth fell short of significance, most likely because of low power. Participants were mostly white British and included more females than males, and it was suggested by the authors that clonal diversity may have been underestimated. Nearly half of unique spike-specific TCRs reportedly recognized epitopes outside regions mutated in the B.1.351 and B.1.1.7 variants. Only five to seven AZD1222 recipients were SARS-CoV-2 seropositive at baseline, limiting conclusions about previously exposed vaccinees. Because no day 14 peak-response samples were available, repertoires were characterized only after the peak T cell response. After two AZD1222 doses, spike-specific TCR breadth and depth were significantly higher than at day 0 and than in MenACWY recipients. CD4 TCRs associated with the vaccine covered the entire spike protein, and the dominant responses were in regions 160-218 and 743-854.

From a lookup of the germline V gene, CDR1 and CDR2 are SNHLY and FYNNEI. Inclusive of the bounding cysteine and phenylalanine, the CDR3 is 14 residues long. CDR3 DNA is the only sequence kept; it has 42 bases, read in frame from the first base. The junction shows trimming of 6 bases on V and 3 bases on J, and the gene matches do not reach 8 bases of it. The sample's time point label is to be understood as: about 28 days (+/-7) after the second vaccine dose. AZD1222 recipients given second doses at about 4 weeks or at about 12 weeks were pooled, since spike-specific TCR depth and breadth were not found to differ between the two schedules. Samples from vaccinated people were obtained from the UK trials COV001 and COV002, which included a single-blind randomized controlled phase 2/3 trial of AZD1222 (ChAdOx1 nCoV-19) in healthy adults. Trial participant PBMC samples were collected at day 0 and day 28 after the second dose for TCRbeta chain sequencing.

The CDR3 regions of human TCRbeta chains were analyzed by immunosequencing. The published analysis was carried out like this. Repertoire TCRs were matched against a reference library of SARS-CoV-2-specific TCRs generated with the MIRA antigen-specificity platform. Breadth was defined as the fraction of unique TCRs that were SARS-CoV-2-associated. Depth was defined as the fraction of total T cells that were SARS-CoV-2-associated. Using the MIRA data, every spike-specific TCR was mapped to the spike region that the TCR reacted to and assigned to either a CD4 or a CD8 class. Log10-transformed breadth and depth values were compared by one-way ANOVA with Sidak's multiple comparisons tests. TCRdb re-hosts the immuneACCESS table, in-frame sequences only. Its copies lack some clones; in the studies checked, an unresolved V gene accounts for under half of them, and the cause for the rest is not known. V, J and clone size reflect that table, while D and trimming were determined from the DNA. The sample table holds about 27,000 clones, of which about nine tenths were seen once. Approximately 8% of the sample rests with the top ten.

Comment on this clone: The antigen it binds to is not known. Qualities for individual bases were not recorded, and no much larger clone is one base off.

The sample here was peripheral blood, taken 28 days after the second AZD1222 dose. The chain employs TRBV2 and TRBJ2-7, with 7 junctional bases fitting TRBD2. This sequence originates from an adult who received the AZD1222 COVID-19 vaccine. The CDR3: CASRLSLASYEQYF. The DNA reads TGTGCCAGCAGGCTTTCACTAGCGAGCTACGAGCAGTACTTC.